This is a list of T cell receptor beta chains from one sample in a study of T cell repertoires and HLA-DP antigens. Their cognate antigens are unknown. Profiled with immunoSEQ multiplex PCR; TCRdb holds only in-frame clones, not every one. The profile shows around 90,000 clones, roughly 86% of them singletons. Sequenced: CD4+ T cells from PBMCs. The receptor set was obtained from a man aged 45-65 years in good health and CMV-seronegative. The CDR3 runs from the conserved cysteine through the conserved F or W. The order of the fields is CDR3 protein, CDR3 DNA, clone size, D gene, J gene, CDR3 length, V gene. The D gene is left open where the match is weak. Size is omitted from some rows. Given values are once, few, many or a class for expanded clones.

CDR3aa: CASSEGTVTIFHEQFF
CDR3nt: TGTGCCAGCAGTGAAGGGACGGTGACTATTTTCCATGAGCAGTTCTTC
abundance: -
d_gene: -
j_gene: TRBJ2-1
len: 16
v_gene: TRBV6-1

CDR3aa: CAWKEGNSNQPQHF
CDR3nt: TGTGCCTGGAAAGAAGGGAATAGCAATCAGCCCCAGCATTTT
abundance: -
d_gene: -
j_gene: TRBJ1-5
len: 14
v_gene: TRBV30

CDR3aa: CASSLVAGSNTGELFF
CDR3nt: TGTGCCAGCAGCTTAGTGGCAGGCTCGAACACCGGGGAGCTGTTTTTT
abundance: -
d_gene: -
j_gene: TRBJ2-2
len: 16
v_gene: TRBV7-2

CDR3aa: CASSPDGGLNTEAFF
CDR3nt: TGCGCCAGCAGCCCGGACGGGGGGCTGAACACTGAAGCTTTCTTT
abundance: -
d_gene: -
j_gene: TRBJ1-1
len: 15
v_gene: TRBV5-1

CDR3aa: CASSQSWPGFAEAFF
CDR3nt: TGCGCCAGCAGCCAATCTTGGCCAGGGTTCGCTGAAGCTTTCTTT
abundance: -
d_gene: -
j_gene: TRBJ1-1
len: 15
v_gene: TRBV4-3

CDR3aa: CASSLGGNSNQPQHF
CDR3nt: TGTGCCAGCAGTTTAGGAGGGAATAGCAATCAGCCCCAGCATTTT
abundance: few
d_gene: -
j_gene: TRBJ1-5
len: 15
v_gene: TRBV28

CDR3aa: CASSQEAWGTNEKLFF
CDR3nt: TGCGCCAGCAGCCAAGAAGCTTGGGGGACAAATGAAAAACTGTTTTTT
abundance: -
d_gene: -
j_gene: TRBJ1-4
len: 16
v_gene: TRBV4-3

CDR3aa: CASSLENRGRYNEQFF
CDR3nt: TGTGCCAGCAGCTTGGAAAACAGGGGGCGATACAATGAGCAGTTCTTC
abundance: once
d_gene: TRBD1
j_gene: TRBJ2-1
len: 16
v_gene: TRBV5-8

CDR3aa: CAWRGLPGNEQFF
CDR3nt: TGTGCCTGGAGAGGTCTTCCGGGCAATGAGCAGTTCTTC
abundance: -
d_gene: -
j_gene: TRBJ2-1
len: 13
v_gene: TRBV30

CDR3aa: CASSLEGGLSEQYF
CDR3nt: TGTGCCAGCAGCTTAGAAGGGGGGCTATCCGAGCAGTACTTC
abundance: -
d_gene: -
j_gene: TRBJ2-7
len: 14
v_gene: TRBV11-3

CDR3aa: CASSFYGGYEQYF
CDR3nt: TGTGCCAGCAGCTTCTATGGGGGGTACGAGCAGTACTTC
abundance: -
d_gene: -
j_gene: TRBJ2-7
len: 13
v_gene: TRBV7-6

CDR3aa: CASSLVRGLSSNEQFF
CDR3nt: TGTGCCAGCAGCTTAGTCCGAGGACTCTCGTCCAATGAGCAGTTCTTC
abundance: -
d_gene: -
j_gene: TRBJ2-1
len: 16
v_gene: TRBV11-2

CDR3aa: CASSLLIGQVNEQFF
CDR3nt: TGCGCCAGCAGCCTATTGATCGGACAGGTCAATGAGCAGTTCTTC
abundance: -
d_gene: TRBD1
j_gene: TRBJ2-1
len: 15
v_gene: TRBV5-1

CDR3aa: CASSQVTGGSPLHF
CDR3nt: TGTGCCAGCAGCCAAGTTACAGGGGGTTCACCCCTCCACTTT
abundance: -
d_gene: TRBD1
j_gene: TRBJ1-6
len: 14
v_gene: TRBV14

CDR3aa: CASSRQTTYNEQFF
CDR3nt: TGTGCCAGCAGCCGACAGACTACGTACAATGAGCAGTTCTTC
abundance: -
d_gene: -
j_gene: TRBJ2-1
len: 14
v_gene: TRBV7-2

CDR3aa: CASSITGGRNEKLFF
CDR3nt: TGTGCCAGTAGTATAACAGGGGGAAGGAATGAAAAACTGTTTTTT
abundance: -
d_gene: TRBD1
j_gene: TRBJ1-4
len: 15
v_gene: TRBV19

CDR3aa: CASSLTGLAGDNEQFF
CDR3nt: TGTGCCAGCAGTTTAACTGGACTAGCGGGAGACAATGAGCAGTTCTTC
abundance: -
d_gene: TRBD2
j_gene: TRBJ2-1
len: 16
v_gene: TRBV28

CDR3aa: CASSGDGPLAFF
CDR3nt: TGTGCCAGCAGCGGGGACGGTCCCCTAGCTTTCTTT
abundance: -
d_gene: -
j_gene: TRBJ1-1
len: 12
v_gene: TRBV11-3

CDR3aa: CASSLEGQGAETQYF
CDR3nt: TGTGCCAGCAGCTTAGAGGGGCAGGGCGCAGAGACCCAGTACTTC
abundance: -
d_gene: -
j_gene: TRBJ2-5
len: 15
v_gene: TRBV7-2

CDR3aa: CASSDRASGYTEAFF
CDR3nt: TGTGCCAGTAGCGATAGGGCCTCCGGGTATACTGAAGCTTTCTTT
abundance: -
d_gene: -
j_gene: TRBJ1-1
len: 15
v_gene: TRBV19

CDR3aa: CASSLNIFRRENNEQFF
CDR3nt: TGCGCCAGCAGCTTGAATATCTTTCGACGGGAAAACAATGAGCAGTTCTTC
abundance: -
d_gene: -
j_gene: TRBJ2-1
len: 17
v_gene: TRBV5-1

CDR3aa: CASSGQAINTEAFF
CDR3nt: TGTGCCAGCAGCGGACAGGCGATCAACACTGAAGCTTTCTTT
abundance: -
d_gene: TRBD1
j_gene: TRBJ1-1
len: 14
v_gene: TRBV2

CDR3aa: CASSLDQVRINEKLFF
CDR3nt: TGTGCCAGCAGCTTAGATCAAGTGAGGATTAATGAAAAACTGTTTTTT
abundance: -
d_gene: -
j_gene: TRBJ1-4
len: 16
v_gene: TRBV11-2

CDR3aa: CASSYSARGGWETQYF
CDR3nt: TGTGCCAGCAGTTACTCAGCCCGGGGGGGTTGGGAGACCCAGTACTTC
abundance: -
d_gene: TRBD2
j_gene: TRBJ2-5
len: 16
v_gene: TRBV6-5

CDR3aa: CASSESGLRTGELFF
CDR3nt: TGCGCCAGCAGTGAGTCGGGACTTCGCACCGGGGAGCTGTTTTTT
abundance: -
d_gene: -
j_gene: TRBJ2-2
len: 15
v_gene: TRBV10-2

CDR3aa: CASSLEVNYGYTF
CDR3nt: TGCGCCAGCAGCTTGGAAGTTAACTATGGCTACACCTTC
abundance: -
d_gene: -
j_gene: TRBJ1-2
len: 13
v_gene: TRBV5-1

CDR3aa: CASSLAGVNTEAFF
CDR3nt: TGTGCCAGCAGCTTAGCTGGTGTTAACACTGAAGCTTTCTTT
abundance: -
d_gene: -
j_gene: TRBJ1-1
len: 14
v_gene: TRBV7-6

CDR3aa: CASSEPVSNQPQHF
CDR3nt: TGCGCCAGCAGTGAACCGGTTAGCAATCAGCCCCAGCATTTT
abundance: -
d_gene: -
j_gene: TRBJ1-5
len: 14
v_gene: TRBV10-2

CDR3aa: CASSPSGTSSSTNEQFF
CDR3nt: TGTGCCAGCTCACCAAGCGGGACCTCAAGTAGTACGAATGAGCAGTTCTTC
abundance: -
d_gene: TRBD2
j_gene: TRBJ2-1
len: 17
v_gene: TRBV18

CDR3aa: CASSRQPTTGNTEAFF
CDR3nt: TGTGCCAGCAGCCGACAACCAACAACAGGGAACACTGAAGCTTTCTTT
abundance: -
d_gene: -
j_gene: TRBJ1-1
len: 16
v_gene: TRBV9

CDR3aa: CASQAQATIYF
CDR3nt: TGTGCCAGCCAAGCCCAGGCCACCATATATTTT
abundance: -
d_gene: -
j_gene: TRBJ1-3
len: 11
v_gene: TRBV19

CDR3aa: CASSLTGKAQETQYF
CDR3nt: TGTGCCAGCAGCTTAACGGGGAAGGCCCAAGAGACCCAGTACTTC
abundance: few
d_gene: -
j_gene: TRBJ2-5
len: 15
v_gene: TRBV7-8

CDR3aa: CASSSGITGNTIYF
CDR3nt: TGTGCCAGCAGCTCAGGGATTACTGGAAACACCATATATTTT
abundance: -
d_gene: -
j_gene: TRBJ1-3
len: 14
v_gene: TRBV7-2

CDR3aa: CASSYREGANVLTF
CDR3nt: TGTGCCAGCAGCTACAGGGAAGGGGCCAACGTCCTGACTTTC
abundance: -
d_gene: -
j_gene: TRBJ2-6
len: 14
v_gene: TRBV7-8

CDR3aa: CASSPGLAGDTQYF
CDR3nt: TGCGCCAGCAGCCCCGGACTAGCGGGAGATACGCAGTATTTT
abundance: -
d_gene: TRBD2
j_gene: TRBJ2-3
len: 14
v_gene: TRBV5-1

CDR3aa: CASSSGGGSHNEQFF
CDR3nt: TGTGCCAGCAGTTCTGGAGGCGGGAGCCACAATGAGCAGTTCTTC
abundance: -
d_gene: TRBD2
j_gene: TRBJ2-1
len: 15
v_gene: TRBV6-6

CDR3aa: CASSSSRQGEQYF
CDR3nt: TGTGCCAGCAGCTCGAGCCGCCAGGGCGAGCAGTACTTC
abundance: -
d_gene: -
j_gene: TRBJ2-7
len: 13
v_gene: TRBV7-3

CDR3aa: CASSLSIRDSEQYF
CDR3nt: TGCGCCAGCAGCTTGAGTATCAGGGACAGCGAGCAGTACTTC
abundance: -
d_gene: TRBD1
j_gene: TRBJ2-7
len: 14
v_gene: TRBV5-1

CDR3aa: CASSIDRGEDYGYTF
CDR3nt: TGTGCCAGTAGTATAGATCGGGGGGAGGACTATGGCTACACCTTC
abundance: once
d_gene: -
j_gene: TRBJ1-2
len: 15
v_gene: TRBV19

CDR3aa: CAWNRGNEKLFF
CDR3nt: TGTGCCTGGAACAGGGGGAATGAAAAACTGTTTTTT
abundance: -
d_gene: TRBD1
j_gene: TRBJ1-4
len: 12
v_gene: TRBV30

CDR3aa: CASSPGTSAETQYF
CDR3nt: TGCGCCAGCAGCCCGGGGACTAGCGCGGAGACCCAGTACTTC
abundance: -
d_gene: TRBD2
j_gene: TRBJ2-5
len: 14
v_gene: TRBV5-1

CDR3aa: CASSSPEGGRAAFF
CDR3nt: TGTGCCAGCAGTTCCCCCGAGGGGGGGCGCGCAGCTTTCTTT
abundance: -
d_gene: -
j_gene: TRBJ1-1
len: 14
v_gene: TRBV28

CDR3aa: CASSPTGFTEAFF
CDR3nt: TGTGCCAGCAGTCCTACAGGGTTCACTGAAGCTTTCTTT
abundance: -
d_gene: -
j_gene: TRBJ1-1
len: 13
v_gene: TRBV6-5